The 12 T cell receptor beta chains in this list originate from one sample, sequenced in a study of blood T cell repertoires in COVID-19. Measured with immunoSEQ multiplex PCR; TCRdb has only the in-frame clones, and not every one. This sample has 300,000 to 350,000 clones, with 90% found just once. The sequenced material came from peripheral blood. Source of these receptors: a woman aged 30 to 39 with COVID-19, enrolled during active disease.

The chain is built from TRBV27 and TRBJ2-5; 11 bases are shared with TRBD2. V trimming: 4 bases; J trimming: 6 bases; junction bases outside the gene matches: 10. The length of the CDR3 is 16 residues. Germline V CDR1 and CDR2: MNHEY, SMNVEV (reference sequence). This chain's CDR3 is CASSSLASGRSKTQYF. CDR3 nucleotides: TGTGCCAGCAGTTCCTTGGCTAGCGGGAGGAGCAAGACCCAGTACTTC.

V usage is TRBV3-1 (or the pseudogene TRBV3-2) and J usage is TRBJ1-4; weak D call: TRBD1 (5 bases). The CDR3 sequence is 14 residues long. The ends were cut back, 1 base at V and 8 bases at J, with 11 bases in the middle. CDR1 and CDR2 from the germline V gene are LGHDT and YNNKEL (reference sequence). The CDR3 sequence is CASSQGAGEEKLFF. The CDR3 coding sequence is TGTGCCAGCAGCCAAGGGGCGGGGGAGGAAAAACTGTTTTTT.

The genes are TRBV27 and TRBJ1-4; D perhaps matches TRBD1 (6 bases). The CDR3 has 14 residues. V lost 2 bases and J 8 bases, leaving 12 bases between the germline ends. Germline lookup yields CDR1 MNHEY and CDR2 SMNVEV (reference sequence). Here the CDR3 DNA reads TGTGCCAGCAGTTTAGGGACATCTCACGAAAAACTGTTTTTT. This sequence encodes CASSLGTSHEKLFF. Complete variable domain (other parts from reference TRBV27 and TRBJ1-4): EAQVTQNPRYLITVTGKKLTVTCSQNMNHEYMSWYRQDPGLGLRQIYYSMNVEVTDKGDVPEGYKVSRKEKRNFPLILESPSPNQTSLYFCASSLGTSHEKLFFGSGTQLSVL.

V gene TRBV19 combines with J gene TRBJ2-1; TRBD2 is a possible D gene (5 bases). There are 14 residues in the CDR3. The V end lost 1 base, the J end lost 3 bases, and 7 bases lay between the germline ends. Per the germline V gene, CDR1 is LNHDA and CDR2 is SQIVND (reference sequence). CDR3 protein: CASSIAGYYNEQFF. DNA for the CDR3: TGTGCCAGTAGTATAGCGGGATACTACAATGAGCAGTTCTTC.

This rearrangement joins TRBV14 to TRBJ1-6; 9 bases agree with TRBD1. The CDR3 runs 14 residues. Germline trimming cut 2 bases from V and 9 bases from J; bases unmatched to any gene: 2. Germline values: CDR1 SGHDN, CDR2 FVKESK. The CDR3 here is CASSQRTGVSPLHF. CDR3 DNA sequence: TGTGCCAGCAGCCAACGGACAGGGGTTTCACCCCTCCACTTT.

This clone turned up a few times. The chain recombines TRBV6-4 with TRBJ1-4; 8 nucleotides agree with TRBD1. The CDR3 extends over 14 amino acids. V shed 7 bases and J 10 bases; nucleotides not matched to a gene: 11. CDR1 is MRHNA, CDR2 SNTAGT, per germline. This CDR3 reads CASKDRAGAGKLFF. The CDR3 region has the DNA TGTGCCAGCAAGGACAGGGCGGGAGCTGGAAAACTGTTTTTT.

J is TRBJ1-6 and V is TRBV18; TRBD1 aligns across 9 bases. This CDR3 has 14 amino acids. CDR1 and CDR2 from the germline V gene are KGHSH and LQKENI. The V gene end was trimmed by 8 bases and the J gene end by 9 bases; junction bases not matched to a gene: 8. The DNA for the CDR3 is TGTGCCAGCCCGACGGACAGGGGTGGTTCACCCCTCCACTTT. Its translation is CASPTDRGGSPLHF.

V gene TRBV7-6 combines with J gene TRBJ1-1; 7 nucleotides line up with TRBD1. Germline CDR1 is SGHVS and CDR2 is FNYEAQ. V was clipped by 1 base and J by 5 bases; unmatched bases: 7. This CDR3 is built from 15 residues. The CDR3 loop is CASSLGTGFGTEAFF. DNA for the CDR3: TGTGCCAGCAGCTTAGGGACAGGATTTGGGACTGAAGCTTTCTTT.

V gene TRBV19 combines with J gene TRBJ1-1; D might be TRBD1 (5 bases). Deletions cut 1 base from V and 0 bases from J, with 12 bases between. Looked up from germline, CDR1 is LNHDA and CDR2 is SQIVND (reference sequence). The CDR3 runs to 16 residues. The DNA of the CDR3 is TGTGCCAGTAGTATAGCTATGGAGGGGATGAACACTGAAGCTTTCTTT. Its protein product is CASSIAMEGMNTEAFF.

The chain couples TRBV6-5 to TRBJ1-3; D unresolved. This CDR3 comprises 13 residues. CDR1 and CDR2 from the germline V gene are MNHEY and SVGAGI. Trimming took 5 bases from V and 4 from J, leaving 9 bases between them. CDR3 in amino acids: CASSLYRGNTIYF. The CDR3 DNA reads TGTGCCAGCAGTCTGTACAGAGGAAACACCATATATTTT.

This clone was counted a single time. This rearrangement joins TRBV28 to TRBJ2-1; D unresolved. CDR1 is MDHEN and CDR2 is SYDVKM in the germline V gene. The V gene lost 5 bases and the J gene lost 9 bases, with 14 bases spanning the gap. There are 13 residues in the CDR3. Here the CDR3 reads CASSRFAQAEQFF. DNA of the CDR3: TGTGCCAGCAGTCGTTTCGCCCAGGCTGAGCAGTTCTTC.

The genes are TRBV19 and TRBJ1-2; 7 nucleotides agree with TRBD1. Losses at the gene ends were 6 bases for V and 6 bases for J; bases not matched to a gene: 10. The CDR3 length is 14 residues. Germline V gene data show CDR1 as LNHDA and CDR2 as SQIVND (reference sequence). The DNA of the CDR3 is TGTGCCAGTAGGCGGGACAGCGAGCCTGATGGCTACACCTTC. Protein sequence: CASRRDSEPDGYTF. Full variable domain (rest looked up from reference TRBV19 and TRBJ1-2): DGGITQSPKYLFRKEGQNVTLSCEQNLNHDAMYWYRQDPGQGLRLIYYSQIVNDFQKGDIAEGYSVSREKKESFPLTVTSAQKNPTAFYLCASRRDSEPDGYTFGSGTRLTVV.